The T cell receptor beta chain described here comes from a study of T cells in Graves' hyperthyroidism and ophthalmopathy. Amplified TCR beta CDR3 regions came from RNA transcripts. With the HTBI primer set, the TCR CDR3 went through a first round of RT-PCR. TCRdb passed the multiplex PCR reads through MiXCR, listing each CDR3 protein once. The table lists a few hundred thousand distinct CDR3 sequences, 13% to 15% of them singletons. This clonotype was seen a handful of times. Hyperthyroidism, newly diagnosed and lasting under 2 months, affected patients aged 18 to 65. Exclusion followed for patients with uncontrolled infection, other autoimmune disease, pregnancy or lactation. Diagnosing involved the use of clinical symptoms, serum thyroxine and TRAb, thyroid ultrasound and orbital computed tomography. From roughly 9.2 ml of fresh peripheral blood, PBMCs were isolated. This sequence was found in a woman in her forties or fifties with Graves' hyperthyroidism that later progressed to Graves' ophthalmopathy. Material: blood.

This CDR3 is CASRTPGELFF. The DNA for the CDR3 is TGTGCCAGCAGGACCCCCGGGGAGCTGTTTTTT. The rearrangement uses TRBV2 and TRBJ2-2; D gene ambiguous. In germline, CDR1 is SNHLY, CDR2 FYNNEI. There are 11 residues in the CDR3. V was pared by 6 bases and J by 6 bases, with 5 bases between.